This T cell receptor (beta chain) came from a study of T cell changes during pregnancy in multiple sclerosis. Data came from immunoSEQ multiplex PCR; TCRdb stores just in-frame clones and leaves some out. The data contain around 99,000 clones, roughly 92% of them singletons. The CDR3 is 15 residues long. The germline V gene encodes CDR1 SGDLS and CDR2 YYNGEE. V dropped 4 bases and J dropped 5; count of bases not matched to a gene: 9. This TCR came from a female donor with multiple sclerosis, enrolled in a pregnancy study. The V and J genes are TRBV9 and TRBJ1-2; 9 nucleotides agree with TRBD1. The sequenced sample was peripheral blood, obtained in the first trimester of pregnancy. The CDR3 DNA is TGTGCCAGCAGCACAGGGGGACAGGGTTGGTATGGCTACACCTTC. Translation: CASSTGGQGWYGYTF.